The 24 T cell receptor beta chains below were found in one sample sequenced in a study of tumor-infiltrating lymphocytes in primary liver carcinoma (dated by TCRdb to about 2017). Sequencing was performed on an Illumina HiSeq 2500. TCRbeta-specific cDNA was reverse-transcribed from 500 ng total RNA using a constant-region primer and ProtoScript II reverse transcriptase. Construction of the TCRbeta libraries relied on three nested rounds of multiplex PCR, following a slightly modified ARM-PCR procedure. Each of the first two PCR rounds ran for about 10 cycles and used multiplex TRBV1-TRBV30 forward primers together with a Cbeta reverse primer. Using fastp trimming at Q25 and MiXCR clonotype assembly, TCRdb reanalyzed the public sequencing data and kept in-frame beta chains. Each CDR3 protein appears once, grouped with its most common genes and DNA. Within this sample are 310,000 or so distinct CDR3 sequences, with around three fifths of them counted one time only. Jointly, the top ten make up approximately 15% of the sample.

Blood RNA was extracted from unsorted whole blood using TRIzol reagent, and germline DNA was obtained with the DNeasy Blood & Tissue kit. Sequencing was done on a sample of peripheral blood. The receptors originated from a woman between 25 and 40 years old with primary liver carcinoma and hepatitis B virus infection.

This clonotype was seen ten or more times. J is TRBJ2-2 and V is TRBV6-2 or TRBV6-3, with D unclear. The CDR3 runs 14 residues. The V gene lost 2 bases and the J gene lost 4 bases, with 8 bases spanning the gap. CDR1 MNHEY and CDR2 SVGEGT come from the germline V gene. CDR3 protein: CASSYGWGTGELFF. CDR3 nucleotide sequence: TGTGCCAGCAGTTACGGATGGGGCACCGGGGAGCTGTTTTTT.

This CDR3 reads CASIITDRALEQFF. In DNA form, the CDR3 reads TGTGCCAGCATCATAACGGACAGGGCATTGGAGCAGTTCTTC. This sequence joins TRBV7-9 and TRBJ2-1; 8 bases agree with TRBD1. CDR3 length: 14 residues. In germline, CDR1 is SEHNR, CDR2 FQNEAQ (reference sequence). Trimming took 7 bases from V and 10 from J; bases not matched to a gene: 12.

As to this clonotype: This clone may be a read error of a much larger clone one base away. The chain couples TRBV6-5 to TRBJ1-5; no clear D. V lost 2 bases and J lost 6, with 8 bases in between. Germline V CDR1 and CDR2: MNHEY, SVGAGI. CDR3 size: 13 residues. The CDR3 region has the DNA TGTGCCAGCAGTTACGTCGGATCTCAGCCCCAGCATTTT. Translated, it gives CASSYVGSQPQHF.

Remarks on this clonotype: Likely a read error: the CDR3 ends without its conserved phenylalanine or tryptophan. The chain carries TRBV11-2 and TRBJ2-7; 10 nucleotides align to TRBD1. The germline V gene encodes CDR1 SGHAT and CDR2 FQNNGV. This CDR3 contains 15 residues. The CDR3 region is CASSLGDRGGDEQYL. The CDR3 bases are TGTGCTAGCAGCTTAGGGGACAGGGGAGGTGACGAGCAGTACCTC.

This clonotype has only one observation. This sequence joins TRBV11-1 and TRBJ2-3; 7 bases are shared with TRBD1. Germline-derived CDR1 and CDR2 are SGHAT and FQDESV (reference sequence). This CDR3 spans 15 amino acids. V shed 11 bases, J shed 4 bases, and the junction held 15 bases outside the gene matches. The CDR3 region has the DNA TGTGCCGGCATGCGAGACAGGGAATATCCAGATACGCAGTATTTT. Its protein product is CAGMRDREYPDTQYF.

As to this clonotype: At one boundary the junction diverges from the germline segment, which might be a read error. CDR3 sequence: CSVRGGGSPPDMQYF. The CDR3 coding sequence is TGCAGCGTTCGTGGGGGCGGGAGCCCCCCTGATATGCAGTATTTT. The gene calls are TRBV29-1 and TRBJ2-3, with TRBD2 as a possible D gene (7 bases). Germline V gene lookup returns CDR1 SQVTM and CDR2 ANQGSEA. The CDR3 contains 15 residues.

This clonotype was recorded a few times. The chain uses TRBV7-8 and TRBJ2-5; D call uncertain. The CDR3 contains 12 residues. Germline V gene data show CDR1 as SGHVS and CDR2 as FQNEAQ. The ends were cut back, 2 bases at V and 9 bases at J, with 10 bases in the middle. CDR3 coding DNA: TGTGCCAGCAGCTTATCCCCACCAGCCCAGTACTTC. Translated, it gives CASSLSPPAQYF. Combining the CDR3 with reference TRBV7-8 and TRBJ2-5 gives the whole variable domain GAGVSQSPRYKVAKRGQDVALRCDPISGHVSLFWYQQALGQGPEFLTYFQNEAQLDKSGLPSDRFFAERPEGSVSTLKIQRTQQEDSAVYLCASSLSPPAQYFGPGTRLLVL.

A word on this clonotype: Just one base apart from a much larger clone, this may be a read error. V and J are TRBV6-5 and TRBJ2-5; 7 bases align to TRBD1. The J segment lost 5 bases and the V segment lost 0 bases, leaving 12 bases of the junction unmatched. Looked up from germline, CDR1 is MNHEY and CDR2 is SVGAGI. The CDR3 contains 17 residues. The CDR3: CASSYSPGQRNSETQYF. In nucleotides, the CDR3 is TGTGCCAGCAGTTACTCGCCGGGACAGCGGAATTCGGAGACCCAGTACTTC.

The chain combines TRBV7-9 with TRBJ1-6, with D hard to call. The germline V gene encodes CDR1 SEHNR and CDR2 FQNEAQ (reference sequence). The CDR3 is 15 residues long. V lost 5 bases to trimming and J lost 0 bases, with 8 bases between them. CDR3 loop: CASSLKSSYNSPLHF. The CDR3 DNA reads TGTGCCAGCAGCCTTAAAAGCTCCTATAATTCACCCCTCCACTTT.

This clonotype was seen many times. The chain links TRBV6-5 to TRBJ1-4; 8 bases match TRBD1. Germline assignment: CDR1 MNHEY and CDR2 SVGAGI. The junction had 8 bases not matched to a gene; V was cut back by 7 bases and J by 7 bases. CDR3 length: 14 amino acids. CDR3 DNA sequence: TGTGCCAGCACCCTAAACAGGGGGGGTGAAAAACTGTTTTTT. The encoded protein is CASTLNRGGEKLFF.

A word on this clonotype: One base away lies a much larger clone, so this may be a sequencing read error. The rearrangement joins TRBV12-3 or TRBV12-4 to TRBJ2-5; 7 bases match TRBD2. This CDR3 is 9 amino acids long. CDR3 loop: CASRPRGSF. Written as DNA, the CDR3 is TGTGCCAGCAGGCCGCGGGGGAGCTTC.

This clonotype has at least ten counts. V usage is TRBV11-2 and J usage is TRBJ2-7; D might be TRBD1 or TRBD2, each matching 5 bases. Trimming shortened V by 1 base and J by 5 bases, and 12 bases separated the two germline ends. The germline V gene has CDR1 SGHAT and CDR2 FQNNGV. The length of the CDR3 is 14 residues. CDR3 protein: CASSLVGVGNEQYF. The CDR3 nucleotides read TGTGCCAGCAGCTTAGTGGGGGTAGGGAACGAGCAGTACTTC.

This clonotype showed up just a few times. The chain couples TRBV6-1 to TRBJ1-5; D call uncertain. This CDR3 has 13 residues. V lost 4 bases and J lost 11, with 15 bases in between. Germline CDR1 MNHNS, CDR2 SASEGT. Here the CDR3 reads CASSVSGETAQHF. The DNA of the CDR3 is TGTGCCAGCAGTGTCTCCGGTGAAACGGCCCAGCATTTT.

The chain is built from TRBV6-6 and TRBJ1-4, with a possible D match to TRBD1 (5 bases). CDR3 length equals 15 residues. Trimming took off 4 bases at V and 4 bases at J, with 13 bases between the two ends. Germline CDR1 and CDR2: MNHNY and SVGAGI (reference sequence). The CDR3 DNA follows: TGTGCCAGCAGTTGCCCTTGGGGCGTTAATGAAAAACTGTTTTTT. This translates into CASSCPWGVNEKLFF.

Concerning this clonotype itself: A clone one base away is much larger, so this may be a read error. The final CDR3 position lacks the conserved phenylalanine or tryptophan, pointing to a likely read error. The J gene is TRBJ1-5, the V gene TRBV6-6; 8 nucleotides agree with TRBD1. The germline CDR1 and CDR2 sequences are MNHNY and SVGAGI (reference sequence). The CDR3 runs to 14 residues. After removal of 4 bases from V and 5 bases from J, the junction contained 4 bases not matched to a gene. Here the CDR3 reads CASSSGQGDQPQHS. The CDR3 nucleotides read TGTGCCAGCAGTTCCGGACAGGGTGATCAGCCCCAGCATTCT.

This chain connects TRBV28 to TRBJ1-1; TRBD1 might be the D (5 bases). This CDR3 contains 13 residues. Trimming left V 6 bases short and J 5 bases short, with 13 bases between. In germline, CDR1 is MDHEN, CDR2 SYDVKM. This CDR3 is CASRRRGRTEAFF. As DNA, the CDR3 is TGTGCCAGCAGACGAAGGGGAAGGACTGAAGCTTTCTTT.

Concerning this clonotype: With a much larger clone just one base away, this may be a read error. DNA for the CDR3: TGTGCCAGCAGCTTCGGTGACTGGGAGTACGAGCAGTACTTC. This codes for CASSFGDWEYEQYF. The chain combines TRBV5-5 with TRBJ2-7; possible D gene TRBD2, 5 bases. This CDR3 spans 14 amino acids. Per germline, CDR1 SGHKS and CDR2 YYEKEE (reference sequence). V dropped 2 bases and J dropped 4 bases, with 13 bases sitting between them.

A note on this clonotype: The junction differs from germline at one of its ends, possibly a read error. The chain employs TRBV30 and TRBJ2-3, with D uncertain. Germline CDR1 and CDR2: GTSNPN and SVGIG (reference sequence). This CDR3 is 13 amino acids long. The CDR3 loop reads CAWSVGRLDTRYF. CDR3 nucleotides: TGTGCCTGGAGTGTAGGAAGGCTCGATACGCGGTATTTT.

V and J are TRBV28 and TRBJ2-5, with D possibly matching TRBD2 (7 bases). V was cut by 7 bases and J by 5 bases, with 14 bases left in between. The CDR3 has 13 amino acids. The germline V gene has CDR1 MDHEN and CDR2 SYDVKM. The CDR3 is CASKRGALETQYF. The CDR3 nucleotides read TGTGCCAGCAAACGGGGGGCGCTTGAGACCCAGTACTTC.

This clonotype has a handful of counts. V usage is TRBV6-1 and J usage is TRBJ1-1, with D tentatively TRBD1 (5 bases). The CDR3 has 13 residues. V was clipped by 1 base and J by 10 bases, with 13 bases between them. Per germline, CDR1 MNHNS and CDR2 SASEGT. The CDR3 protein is CASSEGDSHGAFF. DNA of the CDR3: TGTGCCAGCAGTGAAGGGGACTCCCATGGAGCTTTCTTT.

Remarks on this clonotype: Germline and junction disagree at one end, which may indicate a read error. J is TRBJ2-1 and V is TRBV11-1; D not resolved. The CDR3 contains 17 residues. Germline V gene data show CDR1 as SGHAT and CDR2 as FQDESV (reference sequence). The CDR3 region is CARSFRSEYSSYNEQFF. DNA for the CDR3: TGTGCCAGGAGCTTTCGAAGCGAGTACAGCTCCTACAATGAGCAGTTCTTC.

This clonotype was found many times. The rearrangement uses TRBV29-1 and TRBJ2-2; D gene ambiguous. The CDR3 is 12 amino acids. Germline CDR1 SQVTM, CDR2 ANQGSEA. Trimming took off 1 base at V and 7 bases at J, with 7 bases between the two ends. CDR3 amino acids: CSVEAGGGELFF. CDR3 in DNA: TGCAGCGTTGAAGCGGGCGGCGGGGAGCTGTTTTTT.

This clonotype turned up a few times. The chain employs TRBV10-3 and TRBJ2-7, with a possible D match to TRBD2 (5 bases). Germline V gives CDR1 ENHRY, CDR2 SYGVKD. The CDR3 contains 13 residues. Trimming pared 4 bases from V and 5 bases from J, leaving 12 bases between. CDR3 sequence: CAISGPGKHEQYF. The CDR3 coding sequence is TGTGCCATCAGTGGGCCGGGGAAGCACGAGCAGTACTTC.

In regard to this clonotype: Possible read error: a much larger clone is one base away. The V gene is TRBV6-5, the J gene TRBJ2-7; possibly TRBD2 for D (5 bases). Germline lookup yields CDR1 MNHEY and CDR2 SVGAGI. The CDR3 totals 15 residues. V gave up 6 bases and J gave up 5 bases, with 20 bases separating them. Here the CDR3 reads CASSRLGRVGDEQYF. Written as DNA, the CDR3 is TGTGCCAGCAGCCGCCTAGGAAGGGTCGGGGACGAGCAGTACTTC.